The rows below give T cell receptor beta chains drawn from one sample of a study of TIL therapy for anti-PD-1-resistant metastatic lung cancer. Libraries were prepared by immunoSEQ multiplex PCR; TCRdb keeps only in-frame clonotypes and omits some of them. The sample lists about 57,000 clones; around 80% were seen once. Specimen: blood, collected at baseline. Every receptor here comes from a woman between 25 and 80 years old with non-small cell lung cancer. Both conserved end residues are part of each CDR3. D genes are given only for firm matches. Not every row has a clone size; where given, it reads once, few, many or a size class.

v_gene	abundance	d_gene	j_gene	CDR3nt	CDR3aa
TRBV9	NA	NA	TRBJ1-2	TGTGCCAGCAGCGTCAACCTTTATGGCTACACCTTC	CASSVNLYGYTF
TRBV4-2	few	TRBD1	TRBJ1-1	TGTGCCAGCAGCTATGGGACAGGGAGTACTGGCACTGAAGCTTTCTTT	CASSYGTGSTGTEAFF
TRBV6-5	NA	NA	TRBJ2-7	TGTGCCAGCAGGACGGGTGGTGAATCCACCTACGAGCAGTACTTC	CASRTGGESTYEQYF
TRBV11-2	NA	NA	TRBJ2-5	TGTGCCAGCAGCTTAGTTGGGCGAAAAGAGACCCAGTACTTC	CASSLVGRKETQYF
TRBV18	NA	NA	TRBJ2-1	TGTGCCAGCTCACCAGGGAAGGCCCTCTACAATGAGCAGTTCTTC	CASSPGKALYNEQFF
TRBV11-2	NA	TRBD1	TRBJ1-2	TGTGCCAGCAGCTTATTTGGGACAGGGAACTATGGCTACACCTTC	CASSLFGTGNYGYTF
TRBV6-1	NA	NA	TRBJ2-4	TGTGCCAGCAGTGAAGGGATGATAGCCAAAAACATTCAGTACTTC	CASSEGMIAKNIQYF
TRBV19	NA	TRBD2	TRBJ2-1	TGTGCCAGTAGTACTCGGGGGGGTACGGATGAGCAGTTCTTC	CASSTRGGTDEQFF
TRBV5-1	NA	NA	TRBJ2-6	TGCGCCAGCAGCTTGTCCCCCCCAAGTGCCGGGGCCAACGTCCTGACTTTC	CASSLSPPSAGANVLTF
TRBV7-9	NA	TRBD1	TRBJ1-4	TGTGCCAGCAGCCATGCACCGGGACAGGGGGCCGTCTACGAAAAACTGTTTTTT	CASSHAPGQGAVYEKLFF
TRBV6-6	few	NA	TRBJ1-6	TGTGCCAGCAGTCTAGCAGGGGATTCACCCCTCCACTTT	CASSLAGDSPLHF
TRBV7-9	few	NA	TRBJ1-5	TGTGCCAGCAGCCTCATGGACGGGAGCAATCAGCCCCAGCATTTT	CASSLMDGSNQPQHF
TRBV2	NA	TRBD2	TRBJ2-1	TGTGCCAGCAGAGCCGACAGCGGGGGGGCGGGAAATGAGCAGTTCTTC	CASRADSGGAGNEQFF
TRBV18	NA	TRBD1	TRBJ1-2	TGTGCCAGCTCACGGCAGGGGGCCACAACTAACTATGGCTACACCTTC	CASSRQGATTNYGYTF
TRBV5-1	few	NA	TRBJ2-7	TGCGCCAGCAGCTTGGCAGGGATAACCTACGAGCAGTACTTC	CASSLAGITYEQYF
TRBV2	NA	NA	TRBJ1-2	TGTGCCAGCAGTTTAGGACAAAATCCTAACTATGGCTACACCTTC	CASSLGQNPNYGYTF
TRBV7-2	NA	NA	TRBJ1-6	TGTGCCAGCAGCTTAGCGCTGGGGGATTCACCCCTCCACTTT	CASSLALGDSPLHF
TRBV7-3	NA	TRBD2	TRBJ2-1	TGTGCCAGCAGCACCGGGACTAGCGCCTACAATGAGCAGTTCTTC	CASSTGTSAYNEQFF
TRBV5-1	NA	NA	TRBJ1-1	TGCGCCAGCAGCCCTGGGACCGACCTTCTTGAAGCTTTCTTT	CASSPGTDLLEAFF
TRBV2	few	NA	TRBJ1-1	TGTGCCAGCAGTGAAGTGGGGGGGTCCACTGAAGCTTTCTTT	CASSEVGGSTEAFF
TRBV6-1	NA	TRBD1	TRBJ1-2	TGTGCCAGCCGGACAGGGGTAACGTATGGCTACACCTTC	CASRTGVTYGYTF
TRBV19	NA	TRBD2	TRBJ2-3	TGTGCCAGTGCTCCGCTACTAGCGGGAGGTACAAGCACAGATACGCAGTATTTT	CASAPLLAGGTSTDTQYF
TRBV5-1	NA	TRBD1	TRBJ2-3	TGCGCCAGCAGCACTCAGGGGGCGCAGGCAGATACGCAGTATTTT	CASSTQGAQADTQYF
TRBV5-6	few	TRBD1	TRBJ1-1	TGTGCCAGCAGCCCCCAAGGGACAGGGGGGACTGAAGCTTTCTTT	CASSPQGTGGTEAFF
TRBV5-1	NA	TRBD1	TRBJ2-7	TGCGCCAGCAGCTTGGCCGGGGACAGAGCCTACGAGCAGTACTTC	CASSLAGDRAYEQYF
TRBV27	NA	NA	TRBJ2-5	TGTGCCAGCAGTTCTCCCCAGCACATAAGGCAAGAGACCCAGTACTTC	CASSSPQHIRQETQYF
TRBV11-2	NA	TRBD2	TRBJ2-4	TGTGCCAGCAGCTTAGTAGGAGCGGGGGGGAGAAACATTCAGTACTTC	CASSLVGAGGRNIQYF
TRBV6-5	NA	NA	TRBJ2-5	TGTGCCAGCAGTTACGGGACCGCTCCTAACCAAGAGACCCAGTACTTC	CASSYGTAPNQETQYF
TRBV5-4	NA	TRBD2	TRBJ2-1	TGTGCCAGCAGCACGACTAGCGGGAGCTACAATGAGCAGTTCTTC	CASSTTSGSYNEQFF
TRBV5-4	NA	TRBD1	TRBJ2-7	TGTGCCAGCAGCCCAATGGGGGGACAGGGCCTCTACGAGCAGTACTTC	CASSPMGGQGLYEQYF
TRBV9	NA	TRBD1	TRBJ1-2	TGTGCCAGCAGCGTCGCCGACAGGGACCTCTATGGCTACACCTTC	CASSVADRDLYGYTF
TRBV7-8	medium-sized	NA	TRBJ2-7	TGTGCCAGCAGCTTTTCGACGGACGAGCAGTACTTC	CASSFSTDEQYF
TRBV11-2	NA	NA	TRBJ1-2	TGTGCCAGCAGCTCCCTCGTTTACTCGGCGGTCCGCTATGGCTACACCTTC	CASSSLVYSAVRYGYTF
TRBV5-1	once	NA	TRBJ2-5	TGCGCCAGCAGCACGGAGTTGGGGCCAGAGACCCAGTACTTC	CASSTELGPETQYF
TRBV11-2	NA	TRBD1	TRBJ2-7	TGTGCCAGCAGCTCTAGGACAGGGGAGGCTCGATACGAGCAGTACTTC	CASSSRTGEARYEQYF
TRBV19	NA	NA	TRBJ1-2	TGTGCCAGTAGTACCTCCGGGACCCTCGGGTATGGCTACACCTTC	CASSTSGTLGYGYTF
TRBV27	once	NA	TRBJ1-4	TGTGCCAGCAGCCCAACTTCGACCGAAAAACTGTTTTTT	CASSPTSTEKLFF
TRBV6-5	once	NA	TRBJ1-1	TGTGCCAGCAGCCGGGCCGGGGTCACTGAAGCTTTCTTT	CASSRAGVTEAFF
TRBV28	NA	TRBD2	TRBJ2-1	TGTGCCAGCCGATTTAGGGCCGGGACTAGCGAGTACAATGAGCAGTTCTTC	CASRFRAGTSEYNEQFF
TRBV11-2	NA	NA	TRBJ1-1	TGTGCCAGCAGCCAAAGAGGGCTTGAAGCTTTCTTT	CASSQRGLEAFF
TRBV7-9	NA	NA	TRBJ1-5	TGTGCCAGCAGCTCTGGCCCGGGGGAATTAGGTCAGCCCCAGCATTTT	CASSSGPGELGQPQHF
TRBV19	once	NA	TRBJ1-2	TGTGCCAGTAGTGCGGGACTTTTCCTCTATGGCTACACCTTC	CASSAGLFLYGYTF
TRBV9	NA	NA	TRBJ1-1	TGTGCCAGCAGCCCCCGGGTAGACACTGAAGCTTTCTTT	CASSPRVDTEAFF
TRBV11-2	NA	NA	TRBJ1-4	TGTGCCAGCAGCTTAGCAGGGGCTGCAACTAATGAAAAACTGTTTTTT	CASSLAGAATNEKLFF
TRBV5-6	NA	NA	TRBJ1-1	TGTGCCAGCAGTCCCTACCCGGGCACTGAAGCTTTCTTT	CASSPYPGTEAFF
TRBV14	NA	TRBD1	TRBJ1-4	TGTGCCAGCAGCCCCGGGACAGGGATAACTAATGAAAAACTGTTTTTT	CASSPGTGITNEKLFF
TRBV5-4	NA	TRBD1	TRBJ2-2	TGTGCCAGCAGCTTTGGCCAGGGGGTCGCGACCACCGGGGAGCTGTTTTTT	CASSFGQGVATTGELFF
TRBV6-6	NA	TRBD2	TRBJ2-1	TGTGCCAGCAGTGTAGCGGGGGGCCTCCTGCATGAGCAGTTCTTC	CASSVAGGLLHEQFF
TRBV5-1	NA	TRBD1	TRBJ1-1	TGCGCCAGCAGCCCACAGGGGATTGGCACTGAAGCTTTCTTT	CASSPQGIGTEAFF
TRBV4-1	few	NA	TRBJ2-6	TGCGCCAGCAGCCAGCTCAGCGGGTCTGGGGCCAACGTCCTGACTTTC	CASSQLSGSGANVLTF
TRBV28	NA	NA	TRBJ2-7	TGTGCCAGCAGTTTTGGCGGCAGGCTCTACGAGCAGTACTTC	CASSFGGRLYEQYF
TRBV4-2	NA	NA	TRBJ1-1	TGTGCCAGCAGCCCAGCCCTGGAAACTGAAGCTTTCTTT	CASSPALETEAFF
TRBV27	NA	NA	TRBJ2-2	TGTGCCAGCAGTTTAAGATCACCCGACACCGGGGAGCTGTTTTTT	CASSLRSPDTGELFF
TRBV6-5	NA	NA	TRBJ2-7	TGTGCCAGCAGTACCGCCTTTGAGGGGGGCTACGAGCAGTACTTC	CASSTAFEGGYEQYF
TRBV2	NA	NA	TRBJ2-1	TGTGCCAGCAGTGGGGACGGGGGTTCCTACAATGAGCAGTTCTTC	CASSGDGGSYNEQFF